The 30 T cell receptor beta chains given below trace back to one sample, sequenced in a study of blood T cell repertoires in COVID-19. Here immunoSEQ multiplex PCR was the method, and the copy in TCRdb shows in-frame clones only, minus some. The table records under 500,000 clones, 87% of them present only once. Sequenced material: PBMCs or T cells enriched from blood (not recorded which). The receptors derive from a woman younger than 35 with acute COVID-19.

This chain links TRBV19 with TRBJ1-2; D gene uncertain. The germline V gene has CDR1 LNHDA and CDR2 SQIVND (reference sequence). This CDR3 region has 15 residues. Trimming stripped 3 bases from V and 8 bases from J, with 19 bases between. The CDR3 nucleotides read TGTGCCAGTAGTATTAAGCCCGAAGCCCTCCCCGGCTACACCTTC. As protein: CASSIKPEALPGYTF.

This clone was detected once. V is TRBV28 and J is TRBJ2-2; D remains ambiguous. Germline V lookup: CDR1 MDHEN, CDR2 SYDVKM. This CDR3 region has 14 residues. Trimming took off 8 bases at V and 4 bases at J, with 14 bases between the two ends. The CDR3 DNA follows: TGTGCCAGCGGTATCGAGGTATCCACCGGGGAGCTGTTTTTT. This translates into CASGIEVSTGELFF.

The chain joins TRBV7-9 to TRBJ2-7; TRBD2 might be the D (5 bases). Germline CDR1 SEHNR, CDR2 FQNEAQ (reference sequence). CDR3 size: 12 residues. The V gene lost 4 bases and the J gene lost 7 bases, with 11 bases spanning the gap. CDR3 nucleotides: TGTGCCAGCAGCTACAGAGGAGGTGAGCAGTACTTC. Its protein is CASSYRGGEQYF.

The CDR3 coding sequence is TGTGCCAGCACCGTGGGAAGTTCAGGGCTCGGGGCCAACGTCCTGACTTTC. Amino acids: CASTVGSSGLGANVLTF. J is TRBJ2-6 and V is TRBV9; tentatively, D is TRBD1 (5 bases). Germline assignment: CDR1 SGDLS and CDR2 YYNGEE. There are 17 residues in the CDR3. The germline V and J ends were trimmed by 6 bases and 4 bases, with 20 bases remaining between them.

This clone has a handful of counts. V usage is TRBV11-2 and J usage is TRBJ2-7, with D perhaps TRBD1 (6 bases). The CDR3 has 14 residues. Germline loops: CDR1 SGHAT, CDR2 FQNNGV. V was cut by 4 bases and J by 3 bases, with 13 bases left in between. CDR3 residues: CASSYKPGDYEQYF. As DNA, the CDR3 is TGTGCCAGCAGCTACAAACCAGGGGACTACGAGCAGTACTTC.

The chain is built from TRBV11-3 and TRBJ2-1; D is unresolved. V was shortened by 5 bases and J by 9 bases, with 11 bases between the two germline ends. Germline assignment: CDR1 SGHNT and CDR2 YENEEA. This CDR3 is built from 12 residues. The CDR3 DNA is TGTGCCAGCAGCGTCGTCGGTAGTGAGCAGTTCTTC. Translation gives CASSVVGSEQFF.

The V gene is TRBV7-3, the J gene TRBJ2-5; 7 nucleotides match TRBD2. J gave up 2 bases and V 1 base, and 4 bases lay outside the gene matches. The V gene's germline CDR1 is SGHTA and CDR2 FQGTGA. CDR3 length equals 15 residues. CDR3 bases: TGTGCCAGCAGCTTAAAGGGCGGGGGACAAGAGACCCAGTACTTC. This codes for CASSLKGGGQETQYF.

This rearrangement joins TRBV18 to TRBJ1-1; D is possibly TRBD1 (5 bases). The CDR3 is made up of 14 amino acids. Germline-derived CDR1 and CDR2 are KGHSH and LQKENI. The germline V and J ends were trimmed by 3 bases and 3 bases, with 11 bases remaining between them. CDR3 amino acids: CASSPRAGDTEAFF. The CDR3 nucleotides read TGTGCCAGCTCACCCCGGGCGGGGGACACTGAAGCTTTCTTT.

V and J are TRBV14 and TRBJ2-1; no reliable D call. This CDR3 region has 14 residues. From germline, CDR1 is SGHDN and CDR2 FVKESK. V shed 1 base and J shed 8 bases, with 12 bases lying between them. The CDR3 sequence: CASSQGRTYDEQFF. The CDR3 coding sequence is TGTGCCAGCAGCCAAGGAAGAACATATGATGAGCAGTTCTTC.

A single count supports this clone. This rearrangement joins TRBV7-9 to TRBJ2-1; D may be TRBD1 (5 bases). V dropped 3 bases and J dropped 4 bases, with 10 bases sitting between them. The germline CDR1 and CDR2 sequences are SEHNR and FQNEAQ (reference sequence). CDR3 length: 14 amino acids. In DNA, the CDR3 is TGTGCCAGCAGCTTTATGGGGCAATACAATGAGCAGTTCTTC. It is translated as CASSFMGQYNEQFF.

This chain connects TRBV10-3 to TRBJ2-3; TRBD2 agrees at 8 bases. In germline, CDR1 is ENHRY, CDR2 SYGVKD. There are 15 residues in the CDR3. J lost 2 bases, V lost 6 bases, and 7 bases had no gene match. The CDR3 reads CAISGLAHSTDTQYF. The CDR3 DNA is TGTGCCATCAGCGGACTAGCCCACTCCACAGATACGCAGTATTTT.

The rearrangement uses TRBV5-5 and TRBJ1-4, with TRBD1 matching 7 bases. Per the germline V gene, CDR1 is SGHKS and CDR2 is YYEKEE (reference sequence). V trimming: 3 bases; J trimming: 2 bases; junction bases outside the gene matches: 1. CDR3 length: 14 amino acids. The CDR3 region has the DNA TGTGCCAGCAGCTCGACAGGGACTAATGAAAAACTGTTTTTT. The encoded protein is CASSSTGTNEKLFF.

This clone was detected only a few times. The junction and the germline gene differ at one end; a read error may be behind it. V is TRBV13 and J is TRBJ1-1; 8 nucleotides line up with TRBD1. Germline CDR1 reads PRHDT; CDR2 reads FYEKMQ (reference sequence). This CDR3 comprises 15 residues. CDR3 nucleotides: TGTGCCAGCAGCCTAGGGGGACAGGTGAACACTGAAGCTTTCTTT. It encodes CASSLGGQVNTEAFF. Based on the CDR3 plus reference TRBV13 and TRBJ1-1, the full variable domain is AAGVIQSPRHLIKEKRETATLKCYPIPRHDTVYWYQQGPGQDPQFLISFYEKMQSDKGSIPDRFSAQQFSDYHSELNMSSLELGDSALYFCASSLGGQVNTEAFFGQGTRLTVV.

This clone was seen only once. The chain uses TRBV5-4 and TRBJ2-4; 7 nucleotides align to TRBD1. Trimming removed 4 bases from V and 2 bases from J; junction bases left unmatched: 12. The CDR3 contains 17 residues. Germline V gene data show CDR1 as SGHNT and CDR2 as YYREEE (reference sequence). This chain's CDR3 is CASSTSRQGLSKNIQYF. In DNA form, the CDR3 reads TGTGCCAGCAGCACATCTCGACAGGGTTTGTCCAAAAACATTCAGTACTTC.

This clone was detected a few times. The chain combines TRBV7-2 with TRBJ2-7; tentatively, D is TRBD1 (5 bases). Trimming left V 1 base short and J 2 bases short, with 12 bases between. CDR3 length equals 15 residues. CDR1 SGHTA and CDR2 FQGNSA come from the germline V gene. The CDR3 reads CASSLVQGLTYEQYF. The CDR3 bases are TGTGCCAGCAGCTTAGTGCAGGGTCTCACCTACGAGCAGTACTTC.

This clone showed up just a few times. The chain links TRBV5-1 to TRBJ1-6; 7 positions match TRBD1. This CDR3 is 14 amino acids long. J lost 10 bases, V lost 3 bases, and 7 bases had no gene match. Germline V CDR1 and CDR2: SGHRS, YFSETQ. DNA for the CDR3: TGCGCCAGCAGCTGGGGACAGAGGGACTCACCCCTCCACTTT. This codes for CASSWGQRDSPLHF.

V is TRBV30 and J is TRBJ1-5, with D maybe TRBD1 (6 bases). Between the trimmed V and J ends, which lost 2 bases and 6 bases, there was a span of 14 bases. The CDR3 sequence is 14 residues long. The germline gives CDR1 GTSNPN, CDR2 SVGIG (reference sequence). The CDR3 DNA reads as TGTGCCTGGAGTACGCAGGGGAATTTTCAGCCCCAGCATTTT. Encoded protein: CAWSTQGNFQPQHF.

This clone was counted a single time. The CDR3 loop is CASSLGQGREQFF. The CDR3 nucleotides read TGTGCCAGCAGCTTAGGACAGGGGCGCGAGCAGTTCTTC. The chain recombines TRBV11-3 with TRBJ2-1; 8 bases align to TRBD1. CDR1 is SGHNT and CDR2 is YENEEA in the germline V gene. The V and J ends lost 1 base and 10 bases, in that order; junction bases with no gene match: 3. This CDR3 region has 13 residues.

The rearrangement links TRBV19 to TRBJ1-1, with 7 bases identical to TRBD1. Unmatched junction bases numbered 8, after V lost 1 base and J lost 0 bases. The CDR3 length is 17 residues. Looked up from germline, CDR1 is LNHDA and CDR2 is SQIVND (reference sequence). As DNA, the CDR3 is TGTGCCAGTAGTATAGTGGCCAGGGGGAACATGAACACTGAAGCTTTCTTT. Its translation is CASSIVARGNMNTEAFF. The variable domain in full, completed from reference TRBV19 and TRBJ1-1, reads DGGITQSPKYLFRKEGQNVTLSCEQNLNHDAMYWYRQDPGQGLRLIYYSQIVNDFQKGDIAEGYSVSREKKESFPLTVTSAQKNPTAFYLCASSIVARGNMNTEAFFGQGTRLTVV.

V and J are TRBV5-1 and TRBJ2-2, with a tentative D call TRBD1 (6 bases). The V gene's germline CDR1 is SGHRS and CDR2 YFSETQ. The CDR3 is 14 residues long. Trimming cost V 5 bases and J 2 bases, with 10 bases left between them. For the CDR3, the DNA is TGCGCCAGCAGTCCGGGACACAACACCGGGGAGCTGTTTTTT. Its translation is CASSPGHNTGELFF.

The V gene is TRBV2, the J gene TRBJ2-7, with 9 bases matching TRBD2. Germline V gene sequence: CDR1 SNHLY, CDR2 FYNNEI. The CDR3 is 16 amino acids. Trimming at V came to 3 bases and at J to 1 base, leaving 7 bases not matched to a gene. The CDR3, as DNA: TGTGCCAGCAGTGATCTAGCCCTAGCGGGATCCTACGAGCAGTACTTC. Its protein is CASSDLALAGSYEQYF.

This clone was detected only a few times. The chain carries TRBV11-2 and TRBJ1-4, with a tentative D call TRBD1 (6 bases). V lost 5 bases to trimming and J lost 7 bases, with 11 bases between them. This CDR3 comprises 13 residues. Germline-derived CDR1 and CDR2 are SGHAT and FQNNGV. In nucleotides, the CDR3 is TGTGCCAGCAGCCCCCAGGGGAGTGAAAAACTGTTTTTT. Its protein product is CASSPQGSEKLFF.

J is TRBJ1-5 and V is TRBV12-3 or TRBV12-4; possibly TRBD1 for D (5 bases). V shed 3 bases and J shed 7 bases, with 10 bases lying between them. The CDR3 runs to 13 residues. CDR3 in DNA: TGTGCCAGCAGTTTCGGGGGAGGACAGCCCCAGCATTTT. Its protein is CASSFGGGQPQHF.

CDR3 loop: CASSRPGQGTHEQYF. The DNA for the CDR3 is TGTGCCAGCAGCAGACCGGGACAGGGGACCCACGAGCAGTACTTC. The chain couples TRBV7-9 to TRBJ2-7, with 10 bases matching TRBD1. The germline V gene has CDR1 SEHNR and CDR2 FQNEAQ (reference sequence). After removal of 5 bases from V and 5 bases from J, the junction contained 9 bases not matched to a gene. The CDR3 consists of 15 residues.

CDR3 residues: CASSQEGAAWGEKLFF. Here the CDR3 DNA reads TGCGCCAGCAGCCAAGAAGGGGCAGCCTGGGGTGAAAAACTGTTTTTT. This rearrangement joins TRBV4-1 to TRBJ1-4; possibly TRBD1 for D (5 bases). The V end lost 0 bases, the J end lost 7 bases, and 15 bases lay between the germline ends. The germline V gene has CDR1 MGHRA and CDR2 YSYEKL. The CDR3 loop spans 16 amino acids.

This clone appeared a few times. The chain recombines TRBV9 with TRBJ1-2; 9 bases map to TRBD1. Germline lookup yields CDR1 SGDLS and CDR2 YYNGEE. This CDR3 is built from 19 residues. The trim removed 0 bases at V and 3 bases at J, leaving 15 bases unmatched. Written as DNA, the CDR3 is TGTGCCAGCAGCGTAGGCGTGGGACAGGGAGATTTTGTCGACTATGGCTACACCTTC. This gives the protein CASSVGVGQGDFVDYGYTF.

V is TRBV5-1 and J is TRBJ2-1, with TRBD1 as a possible D gene (6 bases). The CDR3 is 13 residues long. The germline CDR1 and CDR2 sequences are SGHRS and YFSETQ. With 4 bases removed from V and 8 bases from J, the gap between germline ends came to 13 bases. The CDR3: CASSSGQYYEQFF. CDR3 nucleotide sequence: TGCGCCAGCAGCAGCGGACAGTACTATGAGCAGTTCTTC.

On this clone: Sequence at one end of the junction differs from germline and may be a read error. The rearrangement links TRBV7-7 to TRBJ2-5; D is unresolved. The CDR3 covers 13 residues. Germline CDR1 and CDR2: SSHAT and FNYEAQ (reference sequence). CDR3 residues: CASSFSIEETQYF. CDR3 coding DNA: TGTGCTAGCAGCTTTTCCATTGAGGAGACCCAGTACTTC.

This clone was found once. The chain carries TRBV7-9 and TRBJ1-1, with 7 bases aligning to TRBD1. CDR1 is SEHNR and CDR2 is FQNEAQ in the germline V gene (reference sequence). Losses at the gene ends were 4 bases for V and 6 bases for J; bases not matched to a gene: 5. The CDR3 spans 13 residues. The CDR3 DNA follows: TGTGCCAGCAGCTATACAGGGGCGGCTGAAGCTTTCTTT. Its translation: CASSYTGAAEAFF. Full variable domain (remainder filled in from reference TRBV7-9 and TRBJ1-1): DTGVSQNPRHKITKRGQNVTFRCDPISEHNRLYWYRQTLGQGPEFLTYFQNEAQLEKSRLLSDRFSAERPKGSFSTLEIQRTEQGDSAMYLCASSYTGAAEAFFGQGTRLTVV.

The rearrangement joins TRBV2 to TRBJ1-5; maybe TRBD1 (5 bases). CDR3 length: 15 residues. Germline V gene lookup returns CDR1 SNHLY and CDR2 FYNNEI. The V end lost 6 bases, the J end lost 2 bases, and 14 bases lay between the germline ends. Here the CDR3 reads CASRGLAGRNQPQHF. CDR3 DNA: TGTGCCAGCAGAGGGTTGGCAGGGCGCAATCAGCCCCAGCATTTT.